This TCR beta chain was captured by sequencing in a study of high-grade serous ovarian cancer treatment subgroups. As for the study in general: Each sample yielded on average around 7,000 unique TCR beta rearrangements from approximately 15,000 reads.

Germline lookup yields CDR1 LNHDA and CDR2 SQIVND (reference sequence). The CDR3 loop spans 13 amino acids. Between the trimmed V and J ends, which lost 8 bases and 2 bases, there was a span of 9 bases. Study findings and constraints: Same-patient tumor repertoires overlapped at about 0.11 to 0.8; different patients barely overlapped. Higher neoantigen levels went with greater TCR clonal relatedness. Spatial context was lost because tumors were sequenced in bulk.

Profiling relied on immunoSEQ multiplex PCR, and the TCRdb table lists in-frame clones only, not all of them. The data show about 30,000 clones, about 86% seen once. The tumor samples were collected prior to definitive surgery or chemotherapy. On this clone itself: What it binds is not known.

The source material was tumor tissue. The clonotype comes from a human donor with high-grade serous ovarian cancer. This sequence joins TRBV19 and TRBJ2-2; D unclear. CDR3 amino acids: CASRIANTGELFF. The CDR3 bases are TGTGCCAGTCGGATCGCCAACACCGGGGAGCTGTTTTTT.